A single sample is the source of the 13 T cell receptor beta chains below, sequenced in a study of shared clonotypes between healthy human individuals. Sequencing was performed with immunoSEQ multiplex PCR; in TCRdb, only in-frame clones are kept and a portion is missing. The data show fewer than 1 million clones, about 96% seen once. As defined, naive CD8 cells were CD45RO-negative and positively selected for CCR7, with terminally differentiated effector memory CD45RA+ cells excluded. The sample consisted of naive CD8+ T cells sorted from blood. The source of these receptors is a man between 25 and 39 years old in good health.

The chain has TRBV14 and TRBJ1-1; D gene uncertain. Between the trimmed V and J ends, which lost 3 bases and 2 bases, there was a span of 13 bases. Per germline, CDR1 SGHDN and CDR2 FVKESK. The CDR3 covers 15 residues. The CDR3 DNA reads TGTGCCAGCAGCCAGTTCTCTAGTGGCAACACTGAAGCTTTCTTT. Protein: CASSQFSSGNTEAFF.

The chain couples TRBV6-1 to TRBJ2-7; 9 bases align to TRBD2. In germline, CDR1 is MNHNS, CDR2 SASEGT. CDR3 length: 16 residues. V trimming: 3 bases; J trimming: 4 bases; junction bases outside the gene matches: 10. The CDR3 reads CASSELTSGLKYEQYF. CDR3 nucleotides: TGTGCCAGCAGTGAGTTGACTAGCGGATTAAAATACGAGCAGTACTTC.

The chain is built from TRBV7-2 and TRBJ1-2; maybe TRBD1 (5 bases). Between the trimmed V and J ends, which lost 0 bases and 6 bases, there was a span of 20 bases. Per the germline V gene, CDR1 is SGHTA and CDR2 is FQGNSA. CDR3 length: 17 amino acids. The chain's CDR3 is CASSLAWSGPVVDGYTF. CDR3 nucleotide sequence: TGTGCCAGCAGCTTAGCCTGGTCGGGGCCCGTTGTTGATGGCTACACCTTC.

V and J are TRBV10-1 and TRBJ1-2; D may be TRBD1 (5 bases). The germline V and J ends were trimmed by 4 bases and 3 bases, with 9 bases remaining between them. Germline CDR1 is WNHNN and CDR2 is SYGVQD (reference sequence). The CDR3 extends over 13 amino acids. The CDR3 DNA follows: TGCGCCAGCAGTGCCGGGGCGTACTATGGCTACACCTTC. The encoded protein is CASSAGAYYGYTF.

Turning to this clone: This same CDR3 is encoded by further DNA sequences in the sample. The genes are TRBV19 and TRBJ2-7; 10 nucleotides line up with TRBD1. There are 13 residues in the CDR3. Germline V lookup: CDR1 LNHDA, CDR2 SQIVND (reference sequence). After removal of 6 bases from V and 4 bases from J, the junction contained 3 bases not matched to a gene. The CDR3 sequence is CASSSGQGYEQYF. The CDR3, as DNA: TGTGCCAGTAGCTCGGGACAGGGGTACGAGCAGTACTTC.

This chain connects TRBV7-2 to TRBJ2-3, with D unresolved. The CDR3 loop spans 14 amino acids. The V gene's germline CDR1 is SGHTA and CDR2 FQGNSA. V was shortened by 1 base and J by 4 bases, with 9 bases between the two germline ends. CDR3 loop: CASSLDFGADTQYF. The CDR3, as DNA: TGTGCCAGCAGCTTAGACTTTGGCGCAGATACGCAGTATTTT.

With regard to this clone: The same CDR3 also results from other DNA sequences found in this sample. The CDR3: CASSLVTGTYEQYF. DNA of the CDR3: TGCGCCAGCAGCTTGGTGACAGGGACCTACGAGCAGTACTTC. This sequence joins TRBV5-1 and TRBJ2-7, with TRBD1 matching 7 bases. This CDR3 comprises 14 residues. With 0 bases clipped from V and 2 bases from J, the junction kept 2 bases outside the gene matches. Germline V gives CDR1 SGHRS, CDR2 YFSETQ.

Regarding this clone: One junction end disagrees with the germline gene, perhaps due to a read error. V gene TRBV7-2 combines with J gene TRBJ1-1; 9 nucleotides align to TRBD1. The germline CDR1 and CDR2 sequences are SGHTA and FQGNSA. This CDR3 region has 13 residues. The CDR3 spells CASSLIRPDRGSF. CDR3 nucleotides: TGTGCCAGCAGCTTAATTAGACCGGACAGGGGTTCCTTT.

The rearrangement links TRBV7-6 to TRBJ2-7; D tentatively reads TRBD1 or TRBD2 (6 bases each). The CDR3 totals 15 residues. V lost 4 bases and J 2 bases, leaving 15 bases between the germline ends. Germline-derived CDR1 and CDR2 are SGHVS and FNYEAQ. CDR3 bases: TGTGCCAGCAGCTCTACCGCGGGACACACCTACGAGCAGTACTTC. Translated: CASSSTAGHTYEQYF.

The V and J genes are TRBV29-1 and TRBJ2-7; D possibly corresponds to TRBD2 (5 bases). Deletions cut 6 bases from V and 2 bases from J, with 17 bases between. The CDR3 extends over 14 amino acids. Germline V CDR1 and CDR2: SQVTM, ANQGSEA. The CDR3 reads CSVSGVGATYEQYF. DNA for the CDR3: TGCAGCGTCAGCGGCGTAGGAGCTACCTACGAGCAGTACTTC.

The chain uses TRBV4-1 and TRBJ2-1, with 7 bases identical to TRBD2. CDR3 length: 15 residues. The V gene's germline CDR1 is MGHRA and CDR2 YSYEKL. The ends lost 4 bases at V and 0 bases at J; junction bases unmatched: 3. Here the CDR3 DNA reads TGCGCCAGCAGCCCCCGGGAGGTCTCCTACAATGAGCAGTTCTTC. Translating it yields CASSPREVSYNEQFF.

Note on this clone: Other DNA sequences within the sample encode an identical CDR3. V and J are TRBV27 and TRBJ1-5; perhaps TRBD1 as D (5 bases). V was clipped by 0 bases and J by 7 bases, with 7 bases between them. The CDR3 consists of 13 residues. Germline V gives CDR1 MNHEY, CDR2 SMNVEV (reference sequence). CDR3 in amino acids: CASSLSGRQPQHF. The CDR3 DNA is TGTGCCAGCAGTTTATCGGGGCGACAGCCCCAGCATTTT.

The rearrangement joins TRBV27 to TRBJ1-1; D is possibly TRBD1 (6 bases). This CDR3 comprises 17 residues. Trimming pared 4 bases from V and 1 base from J, leaving 19 bases between. Looked up from germline, CDR1 is MNHEY and CDR2 is SMNVEV (reference sequence). CDR3 amino acids: CASSSLPDRRKNTEAFF. DNA of the CDR3: TGTGCCAGCAGTTCGCTCCCCGACAGGCGAAAGAACACTGAAGCTTTCTTT.